This is a list of T cell receptor beta chains from one sample in a study of control samples from healthy donors and cancer patients. Data came from immunoSEQ multiplex PCR; TCRdb stores just in-frame clones and leaves some out. The table has 68,000 or so clones, 65% to 85% seen once. Sequenced material: blood. Receptors were obtained from a man in his fifties or sixties in good health. CDR3s leave out the opening cysteine and the closing phenylalanine or tryptophan.

v_call	cdr3_aa
TRBV24-1	ATSDLRGWQETQY
TRBV6-5	ASRKDSSGNTIY
TRBV14	ASSQGLELF
TRBV19	ASSTVRGYGYT
TRBV29-1	SVDWQGKETQY
TRBV4-1	ASSQGQAGSEKLF
TRBV5-4	ASSLVGGGSSYNSPLH
TRBV7-8	ASSLGAALNQPQH
TRBV28	ASLAVSYNEQF
TRBV15	ATSRDLGGTSSGNTIY
TRBV28	ASSLYGVRPTGELF
TRBV5-5	ASSPSTGTLTGELF
TRBV18	ASSPNEGATTEAF
TRBV2	ASSDRGRVQNSPLH
TRBV7-8	ASRTGMVGELF
TRBV7-9	ASSLVETPYEQY
TRBV7-2	ASSPMGRGNQPQH
TRBV14	ASSQARTGRVQETQY
TRBV12-1	ASSFEVAGLGYNEQF
TRBV5-1	ASSMGQGPIHEQF
TRBV18	ASSPPTTRETQY
TRBV10-2	ASSPTGFGNTIY
TRBV29-1	SVEAGTGTPGYT
TRBV19	ASSMNTGYNEQF
TRBV10-3	ATRGGEGQPQH
TRBV28	ASSTVTVHNSPLH
TRBV6-5	ASKQGDEKLF
TRBV18	ASSPRARAGTTNTGELF
TRBV2	ASSEAPGTNSPLH
TRBV9	ASSVGTSGKLNEQF
TRBV6-5	ASTTRSSYNSPLH